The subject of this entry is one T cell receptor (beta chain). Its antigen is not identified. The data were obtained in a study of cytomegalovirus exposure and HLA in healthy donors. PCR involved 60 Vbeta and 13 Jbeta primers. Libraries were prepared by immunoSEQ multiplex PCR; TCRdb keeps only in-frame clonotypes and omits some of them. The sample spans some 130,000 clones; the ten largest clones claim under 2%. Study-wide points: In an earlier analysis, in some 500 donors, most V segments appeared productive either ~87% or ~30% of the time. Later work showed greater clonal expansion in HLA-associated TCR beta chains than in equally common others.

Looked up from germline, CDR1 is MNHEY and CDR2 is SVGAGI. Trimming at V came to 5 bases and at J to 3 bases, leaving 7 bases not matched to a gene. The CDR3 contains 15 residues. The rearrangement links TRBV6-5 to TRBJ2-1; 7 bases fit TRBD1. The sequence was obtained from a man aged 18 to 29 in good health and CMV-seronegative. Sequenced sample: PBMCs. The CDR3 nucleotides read TGTGCCAGCAGTACTCCGGGACAGAGCTACAATGAGCAGTTCTTC. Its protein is CASSTPGQSYNEQFF.